What follows are 30 T cell receptor beta chains derived from one specimen sequenced in a study of blood T cell repertoires in COVID-19. TCRdb's table, derived via immunoSEQ multiplex PCR, lists solely in-frame clones and lacks some. The repertoire holds about 280,000 clones, with approximately 88% as singletons. The sample taken for sequencing was PBMCs or T cells enriched from blood (not recorded which). The source is a woman aged 25 to 45 who had recovered from COVID-19.

V and J are TRBV18 and TRBJ2-5; no firm D call. V was pared by 0 bases and J by 5 bases, with 4 bases between. Germline V CDR1 and CDR2: KGHSH, LQKENI. CDR3 length: 12 residues. The CDR3 region is CASSPPAETQYF. CDR3 DNA sequence: TGTGCCAGCTCACCACCGGCCGAGACCCAGTACTTC.

The chain has TRBV27 and TRBJ2-1; 8 bases line up with TRBD2. Trimming cost V 9 bases and J 3 bases; bases outside gene matches: 7. The CDR3 covers 14 residues. Germline CDR1 is MNHEY and CDR2 is SMNVEV (reference sequence). The CDR3 loop reads CASLSGGFYNEQFF. The CDR3 DNA follows: TGTGCCAGTTTAAGCGGGGGATTCTACAATGAGCAGTTCTTC.

The V call is TRBV28, the J call TRBJ1-1, with 10 bases that match TRBD1. Germline V gene sequence: CDR1 MDHEN, CDR2 SYDVKM. The CDR3 is 15 amino acids. The trim removed 2 bases at V and 5 bases at J, leaving 5 bases unmatched. The CDR3 DNA reads as TGTGCCAGCAGTTTAACGGACAGGGGGATTACTGAAGCTTTCTTT. Translating gives CASSLTDRGITEAFF.

V and J are TRBV6-2 or TRBV6-3 and TRBJ2-1; weak D call: TRBD1 (7 bases). The CDR3 is 16 amino acids. V was clipped by 5 bases and J by 7 bases, with 21 bases between them. Germline CDR1 reads MNHEY; CDR2 reads SVGEGT. The CDR3 spells CASSTGVPSVRNEQFF. In DNA, the CDR3 is TGTGCCAGCAGTACAGGGGTTCCTAGCGTGAGAAATGAGCAGTTCTTC.

This clone was recorded once. The rearrangement links TRBV9 to TRBJ2-1, with D possibly matching TRBD1 (5 bases). This CDR3 has 16 amino acids. The V gene lost 4 bases and the J gene lost 6 bases, with 20 bases spanning the gap. The germline gives CDR1 SGDLS, CDR2 YYNGEE. The CDR3 nucleotides are TGTGCCAGCAGCCTAACACAGGTTCTAGTAAGCAATGAGCAGTTCTTC. Its translation: CASSLTQVLVSNEQFF.

The table lists this clone with a count of one. This sequence joins TRBV4-3 and TRBJ1-1, with D possibly TRBD1 on 5 matching bases. This CDR3 is 12 amino acids long. Germline V CDR1 and CDR2: LGHNA, YSLEER. Trimming cost V 1 base and J 6 bases, with 6 bases left between them. The CDR3 loop is CASSQGTSEAFF. CDR3 coding DNA: TGCGCCAGCAGCCAAGGGACATCTGAAGCTTTCTTT.

CDR3 nucleotide sequence: TGTGCCAGCAGCAAGGAGGGGTGGGACACTGAAGCTTTCTTT. Translated: CASSKEGWDTEAFF. J is TRBJ1-1 and V is TRBV6-4; TRBD1 might be the D (5 bases). The germline gives CDR1 MRHNA, CDR2 SNTAGT. The V end was cut by 6 bases, the J end by 3 bases, with 14 bases between. CDR3 size: 14 residues.

This chain joins TRBV9 and TRBJ2-1, with TRBD2 matching over 10 bases. The J segment lost 5 bases and the V segment lost 0 bases, leaving 17 bases of the junction unmatched. The CDR3 runs to 20 residues. Germline values: CDR1 SGDLS, CDR2 YYNGEE. The CDR3 loop is CASSVVFKASGGRLHNEQFF. The CDR3 DNA reads TGTGCCAGCAGCGTAGTTTTTAAGGCTAGCGGGGGCCGGTTACACAATGAGCAGTTCTTC.

This chain links TRBV11-3 with TRBJ1-1, with D possibly TRBD1 on 5 matching bases. The germline CDR1 and CDR2 sequences are SGHNT and YENEEA. The CDR3 covers 13 residues. The V end lost 5 bases, the J end lost 2 bases, and 9 bases lay between the germline ends. The CDR3 DNA reads TGTGCCAGCAGCCAAGACAGTAACACTGAAGCTTTCTTT. Encoded protein: CASSQDSNTEAFF. The variable domain in full, with the rest retrieved from reference TRBV11-3 and TRBJ1-1, is EAGVVQSPRYKIIEKKQPVAFWCNPISGHNTLYWYLQNLGQGPELLIRYENEEAVDDSQLPKDRFSAERLKGVDSTLKIQPAELGDSAVYLCASSQDSNTEAFFGQGTRLTVV.

The genes are TRBV11-2 and TRBJ2-1; 9 positions match TRBD1. Germline V gene lookup returns CDR1 SGHAT and CDR2 FQNNGV. V lost 4 bases, J lost 8 bases, and 3 bases stayed unmatched. The CDR3 totals 13 residues. This chain's CDR3 is CASSSYRGHEQFF. In DNA form, the CDR3 reads TGTGCCAGCAGCTCCTACAGGGGGCATGAGCAGTTCTTC.

This chain joins TRBV5-1 and TRBJ1-1, with a possible D match to TRBD1 (6 bases). This CDR3 is built from 16 residues. CDR1 and CDR2 from the germline V gene are SGHRS and YFSETQ. The ends were cut back, 2 bases at V and 2 bases at J, with 16 bases in the middle. The CDR3 nucleotides read TGCGCCAGCAGCTTACAGGGAACACTGACCAACACTGAAGCTTTCTTT. Its protein is CASSLQGTLTNTEAFF.

This chain connects TRBV27 to TRBJ2-3, with TRBD2 identical over 10 bases. The CDR3 spans 15 residues. Germline values: CDR1 MNHEY, CDR2 SMNVEV (reference sequence). J lost 6 bases, V lost 9 bases, and 12 bases had no gene match. CDR3 residues: CASSVDLAGADTQYF. CDR3 coding DNA: TGTGCCAGTTCTGTGGATCTAGCGGGAGCGGATACGCAGTATTTT.

The chain carries TRBV6-5 and TRBJ1-2; no firm D call. V was shortened by 2 bases and J by 4 bases, with 8 bases between the two germline ends. The CDR3 totals 13 residues. Per the germline V gene, CDR1 is MNHEY and CDR2 is SVGAGI. The DNA of the CDR3 is TGTGCCAGCAGTTACGGGCCCCGCTATGGCTACACCTTC. Protein sequence: CASSYGPRYGYTF.

This clone was seen a few times. The V and J genes are TRBV6-1 and TRBJ2-7, with no clear D. Germline V gene data show CDR1 as MNHNS and CDR2 as SASEGT. V gave up 1 base and J gave up 0 bases, with 4 bases separating them. The CDR3 loop spans 13 amino acids. The CDR3 DNA reads as TGTGCCAGCAGTGAAGGCAGCTCCTACGAGCAGTACTTC. This sequence encodes CASSEGSSYEQYF.

The V and J genes are TRBV9 and TRBJ1-4, with TRBD1 matching 9 bases. The germline V gene encodes CDR1 SGDLS and CDR2 YYNGEE. This CDR3 has 16 amino acids. The V and J ends lost 3 bases and 7 bases, in that order; junction bases with no gene match: 10. CDR3 sequence (DNA): TGTGCCAGCAGCGCCAAAGGGGGGACAGGGAGTGAAAAACTGTTTTTT. This sequence encodes CASSAKGGTGSEKLFF.

This clone has only a few counts. The V call is TRBV5-4, the J call TRBJ2-1, with 12 positions matching TRBD2. The germline V gene has CDR1 SGHNT and CDR2 YYREEE (reference sequence). This CDR3 spans 16 amino acids. The junction had 3 bases not matched to a gene; V was cut back by 3 bases and J by 2 bases. CDR3 region: CASSSRTSGAYNEQFF. CDR3 coding DNA: TGTGCCAGCAGCTCCCGGACTAGCGGGGCCTACAATGAGCAGTTCTTC.

The chain joins TRBV2 to TRBJ1-2; perhaps TRBD1 as D (6 bases). Germline V gene lookup returns CDR1 SNHLY and CDR2 FYNNEI. The CDR3 length is 12 residues. Trimming took 2 bases from V and 8 from J, leaving 9 bases between them. CDR3 in amino acids: CASSEQGQGYTF. CDR3 nucleotide sequence: TGTGCCAGCAGTGAACAGGGGCAAGGCTACACCTTC.

The V and J genes are TRBV3-1 (or the pseudogene TRBV3-2) and TRBJ2-7; 7 bases map to TRBD2. The CDR3 covers 14 residues. The V segment lost 1 base and the J segment 6 bases; nucleotides outside the gene matches: 6. The germline gives CDR1 LGHDT, CDR2 YNNKEL (reference sequence). CDR3 residues: CASSQGGRAGEQYF. DNA for the CDR3: TGTGCCAGCAGCCAAGGAGGGAGGGCGGGCGAGCAGTACTTC.

The V gene is TRBV5-4, the J gene TRBJ2-1; maybe TRBD2 (5 bases). From germline, CDR1 is SGHNT and CDR2 YYREEE (reference sequence). V gave up 4 bases and J gave up 6 bases, with 11 bases separating them. This CDR3 has 13 amino acids. CDR3 bases: TGTGCCAGCAGCCCACTAGGGCTCAATGAGCAGTTCTTC. Translating it yields CASSPLGLNEQFF.

CDR3 nucleotides: TGTGCCAGCAGCTTAATAACTAGCGGGGGGCTATACAATGAGCAGTTCTTC. It specifies CASSLITSGGLYNEQFF. The V gene is TRBV7-2, the J gene TRBJ2-1, with 12 bases aligning to TRBD2. Trimming cost V 2 bases and J 4 bases; bases outside gene matches: 6. CDR3 size: 17 residues. From germline, CDR1 is SGHTA and CDR2 FQGNSA.

Notes on this clone: The junction departs from germline at one end; a sequencing error may be responsible. The chain links TRBV10-1 to TRBJ2-7; D is perhaps TRBD1 (5 bases). The CDR3 length is 8 residues. Germline V gene lookup returns CDR1 WNHNN and CDR2 SYGVQD (reference sequence). CDR3 sequence reads: CASMGPPF. The CDR3 coding sequence is TGCGCCAGCATGGGGCCGCCTTTC.

This clone was found once. The chain uses TRBV19 and TRBJ1-1, with D uncertain. Germline CDR1 LNHDA, CDR2 SQIVND (reference sequence). This CDR3 region has 17 residues. V was cut by 3 bases and J by 0 bases, with 17 bases left in between. The CDR3, as DNA: TGTGCCAGTAGTATGCGTGGGCCAGGAATTATGAACACTGAAGCTTTCTTT. This sequence encodes CASSMRGPGIMNTEAFF.

The V and J genes are TRBV9 and TRBJ2-1; possible D gene TRBD1, 6 bases. CDR1 and CDR2 from the germline V gene are SGDLS and YYNGEE. This CDR3 region has 14 residues. With 4 bases removed from V and 4 bases from J, the gap between germline ends came to 12 bases. The CDR3 protein is CASSPETGYNEQFF. Written as DNA, the CDR3 is TGTGCCAGCAGCCCAGAGACAGGTTACAATGAGCAGTTCTTC.

This clone was seen just once. The V gene is TRBV7-3, the J gene TRBJ1-1; TRBD1 matches 7 bases. V lost 1 base and J lost 7; bases outside the gene matches: 12. The CDR3 contains 16 residues. The germline V gene has CDR1 SGHTA and CDR2 FQGTGA. Here the CDR3 reads CASSLIPRDSRSEAFF. CDR3 nucleotide sequence: TGTGCCAGCAGCTTAATCCCCCGGGACAGTAGAAGTGAAGCTTTCTTT.

The genes are TRBV2 and TRBJ1-5, with a tentative D call TRBD1 (6 bases). The length of the CDR3 is 16 residues. CDR1 and CDR2 from the germline V gene are SNHLY and FYNNEI. V lost 5 bases to trimming and J lost 5 bases, with 19 bases between them. The DNA of the CDR3 is TGTGCCAGCAGTCCGGATTCGACAGGCGTTGATCAGCCCCAGCATTTT. It encodes CASSPDSTGVDQPQHF.

This clone was counted a few times. The chain combines TRBV5-1 with TRBJ1-5; D is ambiguous. Looked up from germline, CDR1 is SGHRS and CDR2 is YFSETQ. Trimming removed 0 bases at V and 1 base at J, with 5 bases between. This CDR3 is 14 amino acids long. The DNA of the CDR3 is TGCGCCAGCAGCTTGGACGGGAGCAATCAGCCCCAGCATTTT. Translation gives CASSLDGSNQPQHF.

The rearrangement links TRBV18 to TRBJ1-1, with 8 positions matching TRBD1. Germline CDR1 is KGHSH and CDR2 is LQKENI. The trim removed 3 bases at V and 3 bases at J, leaving 9 bases unmatched. This CDR3 is 16 amino acids long. CDR3 loop: CASSPTRGHRDTEAFF. The CDR3 DNA follows: TGTGCCAGCTCACCGACCAGGGGGCATCGGGACACTGAAGCTTTCTTT.

This clone has just one count. J is TRBJ1-1 and V is TRBV5-4; weak D call: TRBD1 (5 bases). The ends were cut back, 2 bases at V and 1 base at J, with 6 bases in the middle. The CDR3 runs 13 residues. From germline, CDR1 is SGHNT and CDR2 YYREEE (reference sequence). In DNA, the CDR3 is TGTGCCAGCAGCTTTGGACAGAACACTGAAGCTTTCTTT. Its protein is CASSFGQNTEAFF.

The V gene is TRBV7-2, the J gene TRBJ1-2; weak D call: TRBD1 (5 bases). The germline V and J ends were trimmed by 1 base and 8 bases, with 11 bases remaining between them. The CDR3 has 13 residues. Germline CDR1 and CDR2: SGHTA and FQGNSA. For the CDR3, the DNA is TGTGCCAGCAGCTTAGTCGGGGGTCGCGGCTACACCTTC. Its protein product is CASSLVGGRGYTF.

The genes are TRBV4-1 and TRBJ2-7; 9 bases match TRBD2. Germline V CDR1 and CDR2: MGHRA, YSYEKL. The junction had 5 bases not matched to a gene; V was cut back by 2 bases and J by 3 bases. This CDR3 spans 15 amino acids. In nucleotides, the CDR3 is TGCGCCAGCAGCCAAACCGGGACTAGCAGCTACGAGCAGTACTTC. Its protein product is CASSQTGTSSYEQYF.